Considering frequency, the clone carrying this TCR beta chain is medium-sized. Its antigen is still unknown. This sample was included in a study of monozygotic twins with inflammatory bowel disease. Regarding the study as a whole: IBD patients shared fewer clonotypes with others than healthy twins, especially with disease activity.

Germline CDR1 and CDR2: SGHRS and YFSETQ. CDR3 length equals 14 residues. TCRdb re-called the 5' RACE reads, yielding one record per CDR3 amino acid sequence without DNA. This sample's table has 40,000 to 45,000 distinct CDR3 sequences. The chain is built from TRBV5-1 and TRBJ2-3; TCRdb's D call of TRBD2 is untestable without DNA. The sequenced sample was blood. The sequence was collected from a human donor with ulcerative colitis or Crohn's disease, or a healthy co-twin of an affected twin (not recorded which). The CDR3 loop reads CASSLNSGADTQYF. Combining the CDR3 with reference TRBV5-1 and TRBJ2-3 gives the whole variable domain KAGVTQTPRYLIKTRGQQVTLSCSPISGHRSVSWYQQTPGQGLQFLFEYFSETQRNKGNFPGRFSGRQFSNSRSEMNVSTLELGDSALYLCASSLNSGADTQYFGPGTRLTVL.